This entry lists 29 T cell receptor beta chains sequenced from one sample in a study of cytomegalovirus exposure and HLA in healthy donors. With 60 Vbeta and 13 Jbeta primers, the PCR was carried out. Profiling relied on immunoSEQ multiplex PCR, and the TCRdb table lists in-frame clones only, not all of them. The data show 75,000 to 100,000 clones, with around 73% seen just once and less than 1.5% held by the top ten. The sequenced material came from PBMCs. The receptor source for this set is a female donor in good health and CMV-seronegative.

The sample holds one count of this clone. The V gene is TRBV7-9, the J gene TRBJ2-1, with TRBD2 matching 10 bases. This CDR3 comprises 18 residues. V shed 4 bases and J 9 bases; nucleotides not matched to a gene: 18. Germline V gene sequence: CDR1 SEHNR, CDR2 FQNEAQ (reference sequence). The chain's CDR3 is CASSSVWASGGTEAEQFF. CDR3 coding DNA: TGTGCCAGCAGCTCCGTTTGGGCTAGCGGGGGCACGGAGGCTGAGCAGTTCTTC.

There are a few counts of this clone. The chain links TRBV4-1 to TRBJ1-1, with 11 bases fitting TRBD1. The CDR3 is 15 residues long. Germline V CDR1 and CDR2: MGHRA, YSYEKL. V lost 6 bases and J lost 2; bases outside the gene matches: 5. The CDR3 sequence: CASSRDRGINTEAFF. The CDR3 nucleotides read TGCGCCAGCAGTCGGGACAGGGGGATAAACACTGAAGCTTTCTTT.

The rearrangement links TRBV30 to TRBJ2-7; no reliable D call. Germline V gene lookup returns CDR1 GTSNPN and CDR2 SVGIG (reference sequence). V was pared by 0 bases and J by 6 bases, with 9 bases between. This CDR3 spans 12 amino acids. The CDR3 DNA reads as TGTGCCTGGAGTGTACTGAGTCCCGAGCAGTACTTC. Translation: CAWSVLSPEQYF.

There are a few counts of this clone. The V gene is TRBV5-1, the J gene TRBJ1-2; D is perhaps TRBD1 (5 bases). V was clipped by 4 bases and J by 1 base, with 11 bases between them. The CDR3 loop spans 14 amino acids. The germline gives CDR1 SGHRS, CDR2 YFSETQ. CDR3: CASSQGSHNYGYTF. CDR3 DNA: TGCGCCAGCAGCCAGGGCAGCCATAACTATGGCTACACCTTC.

Turning to this clone: One end of the junction does not line up with germline, which may come from a read error. The V gene is TRBV25-1, the J gene TRBJ1-2; the D gene is possibly TRBD1 (5 bases). Germline CDR1 reads MGHDK; CDR2 reads SYGVNS. The CDR3 sequence is 14 residues long. The CDR3 bases are TGTGCCAGCATAGGAGCAGGGTCTAACTATGGCTACCCCTTC. This translates into CASIGAGSNYGYPF.

V gene TRBV5-1 combines with J gene TRBJ2-1, with D possibly TRBD2 on 6 matching bases. V lost 4 bases and J 0 bases, leaving 11 bases between the germline ends. The CDR3 spans 15 residues. The germline V gene encodes CDR1 SGHRS and CDR2 YFSETQ. CDR3 loop: CASSTSSSSYNEQFF. CDR3 nucleotides: TGCGCCAGCAGCACTAGCTCGAGCTCCTACAATGAGCAGTTCTTC.

CDR3 bases: TGTGCCAGCAGCTTAAGCTATGAGGCTTTCTTT. It codes for CASSLSYEAFF. The chain couples TRBV7-9 to TRBJ1-1; D remains ambiguous. The germline gives CDR1 SEHNR, CDR2 FQNEAQ (reference sequence). CDR3 size: 11 residues. Trimming cost V 2 bases and J 11 bases, with 9 bases left between them.

This chain links TRBV19 with TRBJ2-5; TRBD2 is a possible D gene (5 bases). The germline gives CDR1 LNHDA, CDR2 SQIVND (reference sequence). This CDR3 contains 13 residues. Trimming removed 3 bases at V and 2 bases at J, with 7 bases between. The CDR3 DNA reads TGTGCCAGTAGTATGGGGAGTCAAGAGACCCAGTACTTC. It yields the protein CASSMGSQETQYF.

The chain uses TRBV18 and TRBJ2-1; 10 nucleotides line up with TRBD2. V shed 3 bases and J 7 bases; nucleotides not matched to a gene: 9. The germline V gene has CDR1 KGHSH and CDR2 LQKENI. The CDR3 consists of 16 residues. The CDR3, as DNA: TGTGCCAGCTCACCGCAGGAGGCTAGCGGGGGAAATGAGCAGTTCTTC. It yields the protein CASSPQEASGGNEQFF.

The J gene is TRBJ1-1, the V gene TRBV11-3, with D perhaps TRBD1 (5 bases). The V gene's germline CDR1 is SGHNT and CDR2 YENEEA. V dropped 5 bases and J dropped 0 bases, with 7 bases sitting between them. The CDR3 extends over 13 amino acids. CDR3 sequence: CASSGHMNTEAFF. The CDR3 region has the DNA TGTGCCAGCAGCGGACACATGAACACTGAAGCTTTCTTT.

The chain links TRBV6-6 to TRBJ1-2; 9 nucleotides line up with TRBD1. This CDR3 contains 12 residues. V lost 7 bases, J lost 6 bases, and 3 bases stayed unmatched. Germline CDR1 and CDR2: MNHNY and SVGAGI (reference sequence). For the CDR3, the DNA is TGTGCCAGCATTACAGGGGGCGATGGCTACACCTTC. Amino acids: CASITGGDGYTF.

This clone was seen a few times. The chain combines TRBV15 with TRBJ2-7; TRBD1 matches 12 bases. CDR3 length: 15 amino acids. Germline CDR1 is LNHNV and CDR2 is YYDKDF (reference sequence). The junction had 5 bases not matched to a gene; V was cut back by 3 bases and J by 5 bases. The CDR3 here is CATSSRDRGPNEQYF. The DNA for the CDR3 is TGTGCCACCAGCAGTCGGGACAGGGGGCCCAACGAGCAGTACTTC.

The chain employs TRBV30 and TRBJ2-7; 8 bases agree with TRBD1. The germline V gene encodes CDR1 GTSNPN and CDR2 SVGIG (reference sequence). This CDR3 contains 13 residues. CDR3 sequence reads: CAFDRGSSYEQYF. As DNA, the CDR3 is TGTGCGTTTGACAGGGGAAGCTCCTACGAGCAGTACTTC. The full variable domain, with the rest looked up from reference TRBV30 and TRBJ2-7, is SQTIHQWPATLVQPVGSPLSLECTVEGTSNPNLYWYRQAAGRGLQLLFYSVGIGQISSEVPQNLSASRPQDRQFILSSKKLLLSDSGFYLCAFDRGSSYEQYFGPGTRLTVT.

This clone was counted only a few times. The chain employs TRBV29-1 and TRBJ1-2; D may be TRBD1 (5 bases). Germline CDR1 SQVTM, CDR2 ANQGSEA. The CDR3 is made up of 15 amino acids. V was shortened by 4 bases and J by 5 bases, with 20 bases between the two germline ends. The CDR3 loop reads CSVGGGPRRAYGYTF. In DNA, the CDR3 is TGCAGCGTTGGGGGGGGTCCGCGGAGGGCTTATGGCTACACCTTC.

This clone came up a few times. The chain's CDR3 is CASRVYGNSPLHF. The CDR3 DNA is TGTGCCAGCAGGGTGTATGGCAATTCACCCCTCCACTTT. The chain recombines TRBV2 with TRBJ1-6; D is uncertain. The CDR3 is 13 residues long. The germline V gene has CDR1 SNHLY and CDR2 FYNNEI. V dropped 6 bases and J dropped 7 bases, with 10 bases sitting between them.

The genes are TRBV5-4 and TRBJ2-7, with TRBD1 matching 11 bases. Germline trimming cut 2 bases from V and 3 bases from J; bases unmatched to any gene: 4. This CDR3 comprises 15 residues. CDR1 is SGHNT and CDR2 is YYREEE in the germline V gene (reference sequence). The CDR3 protein is CASSFSGTGGYEQYF. The CDR3 DNA reads TGTGCCAGCAGCTTCTCCGGGACAGGGGGCTACGAGCAGTACTTC.

V is TRBV10-3 and J is TRBJ1-1; D may be TRBD1 (6 bases). CDR3 length equals 16 residues. Germline values: CDR1 ENHRY, CDR2 SYGVKD. Trimming left V 0 bases short and J 1 base short, with 12 bases between. The CDR3 loop reads CAISESRDTRNTEAFF. The CDR3, as DNA: TGTGCCATCAGTGAGTCCCGGGACACGAGGAACACTGAAGCTTTCTTT.

V is TRBV4-3 and J is TRBJ2-1, with a possible D match to TRBD1 (5 bases). Germline V gene data show CDR1 as LGHNA and CDR2 as YSLEER. V was clipped by 0 bases and J by 6 bases, with 18 bases between them. The CDR3 contains 17 residues. CDR3 residues: CASSQEVPFMGPNEQFF. CDR3 nucleotides: TGCGCCAGCAGCCAAGAAGTACCGTTTATGGGGCCCAATGAGCAGTTCTTC.

This chain links TRBV27 with TRBJ2-1; perhaps TRBD2 as D (6 bases). V lost 9 bases and J 9 bases, leaving 24 bases between the germline ends. CDR1 and CDR2 (germline): MNHEY, SMNVEV (reference sequence). The CDR3 is 15 residues long. CDR3 residues: CASATRTTSLGEQFF. In DNA form, the CDR3 reads TGTGCCAGTGCCACTCGGACTACCAGCTTAGGTGAGCAGTTCTTC.

This chain links TRBV9 with TRBJ2-3; D not certain. Trimming removed 4 bases at V and 3 bases at J, with 18 bases between. The CDR3 runs 16 residues. The germline V gene has CDR1 SGDLS and CDR2 YYNGEE. As DNA, the CDR3 is TGTGCCAGCAGCCGCCTGGAGCGAGAGTGGACAGATACGCAGTATTTT. Translating it yields CASSRLEREWTDTQYF.

DNA for the CDR3: TGTGCCAGCTCCCCTCGGACAGATATACGGGAAAAACTGTTTTTT. This gives the protein CASSPRTDIREKLFF. The V gene is TRBV18, the J gene TRBJ1-4; possible D gene TRBD1, 6 bases. This CDR3 is 15 amino acids long. CDR1 and CDR2 (germline): KGHSH, LQKENI. Trimming took 6 bases from V and 8 from J, leaving 19 bases between them.

The chain recombines TRBV29-1 with TRBJ2-2; 8 nucleotides align to TRBD1. The CDR3 length is 12 residues. With 7 bases clipped from V and 5 bases from J, the junction kept 3 bases outside the gene matches. The germline V gene has CDR1 SQVTM and CDR2 ANQGSEA. The CDR3: CSGQGWTGELFF. The CDR3 DNA sequence: TGCAGCGGACAGGGGTGGACCGGGGAGCTGTTTTTT.

The gene calls are TRBV2 and TRBJ2-7; 7 positions match TRBD1. The germline V gene has CDR1 SNHLY and CDR2 FYNNEI. This CDR3 spans 14 amino acids. J gave up 0 bases and V 8 bases, and 7 bases lay outside the gene matches. CDR3 bases: TGTGCCAGCCGACAGGGATCCAACTCCTACGAGCAGTACTTC. Encoded protein: CASRQGSNSYEQYF.

This clone has only one observation. The CDR3 reads CARNRPGQGAMDYGYTF. The CDR3 DNA reads as TGTGCCAGGAACCGACCGGGACAGGGGGCGATGGACTATGGCTACACCTTC. The chain recombines TRBV2 with TRBJ1-2; 12 bases are a match to TRBD1. After removal of 9 bases from V and 3 bases from J, the junction contained 14 bases not matched to a gene. Germline V gene data show CDR1 as SNHLY and CDR2 as FYNNEI. The CDR3 is 17 amino acids.

CDR3 residues: CASSGLAGVYEQYF. The CDR3 DNA reads TGTGCCAGCAGTGGACTAGCGGGAGTCTACGAGCAGTACTTC. The rearrangement uses TRBV6-1 and TRBJ2-7; 12 bases line up with TRBD2. The CDR3 loop spans 14 amino acids. Trimming at V came to 4 bases and at J to 3 bases, leaving 1 base not matched to a gene. The V gene's germline CDR1 is MNHNS and CDR2 SASEGT.

This clone was detected a few times. CDR3 in DNA: TGCGCCAGCAGTGAGTCGACTAGCGGGCCCAGCACAGATACGCAGTATTTT. Its translation: CASSESTSGPSTDTQYF. V usage is TRBV10-2 and J usage is TRBJ2-3; TRBD2 agrees at 10 bases. Germline-derived CDR1 and CDR2 are WSHSY and SAAADI. Germline trimming cut 0 bases from V and 0 bases from J; bases unmatched to any gene: 3. The CDR3 is 17 residues long.

The J gene is TRBJ2-5, the V gene TRBV4-1, with unresolved D. The germline gives CDR1 MGHRA, CDR2 YSYEKL. V was clipped by 1 base and J by 4 bases, with 10 bases between them. The CDR3 length is 14 residues. The CDR3 DNA reads as TGCGCCAGCAGCCAAGTCGCTAAGTCAGAGACCCAGTACTTC. Its translation is CASSQVAKSETQYF.

A few counts support this clone. The chain uses TRBV19 and TRBJ2-3, with D possibly TRBD2 on 7 matching bases. There are 16 residues in the CDR3. CDR1 is LNHDA, CDR2 SQIVND, per germline (reference sequence). Trimming shortened V by 5 bases and J by 2 bases, and 17 bases separated the two germline ends. The CDR3, as DNA: TGTGCCAGTAGTGGGGGTCGGGGGGCCACCACAGATACGCAGTATTTT. Protein product: CASSGGRGATTDTQYF.

The chain uses TRBV6-4 and TRBJ1-2, with a weak D call TRBD1 (6 bases). Trimming removed 5 bases from V and 0 bases from J, with 13 bases in between. This CDR3 region has 15 residues. Germline CDR1 and CDR2: MRHNA and SNTAGT. CDR3 region: CASSPETGSNYGYTF. CDR3 coding DNA: TGTGCCAGCAGTCCCGAGACAGGATCTAACTATGGCTACACCTTC.